The clone carrying this T cell receptor (beta chain) was seen only a few times. Germline assignment: CDR1 LGHDT and CDR2 YNNKEL (reference sequence). V was clipped by 1 base and J by 3 bases; unmatched bases: 11. This CDR3 comprises 19 residues. The TCRbeta library incorporated unique molecular identifiers. Using its own MiXCR run on the PCR reads, TCRdb lists one record per CDR3 protein. This sample has roughly 350,000 distinct CDR3 sequences, with about a tenth found just once. This sample stems from a study of T-cell reconstitution after alpha-beta-depleted transplantation in children. The clonotype originates from a human donor who donated a stem cell graft to a child with acute lymphoblastic leukemia. Sequencing was performed on PBMCs from the stem cell graft donor, taken from the stem cell graft. The chain couples TRBV3-1 to TRBJ2-2, with 10 bases that match TRBD2. CDR3 region: CASSQGLASGRADTGELFF. The CDR3, as DNA: TGTGCCAGCAGCCAAGGACTAGCGAGCGGGAGGGCCGACACCGGGGAGCTGTTTTTT.